The 2 T cell receptor beta chains presented below share a single source sample, sequenced in a study of T-cell memory formation after mild COVID-19. One entry per CDR3 protein, called by TCRdb with MiXCR from the 5' RACE reads. Seen here are 550,000 to 600,000 distinct CDR3 sequences, about 22% observed once, and the top ten hold approximately 8%. The sample was PBMCs or a T cell subset sorted from them (not recorded which). The receptors derive from an adult woman who had mild COVID-19 (a few samples of this study predate the infection). Cell type and time point are not known.

V and J are TRBV9 and TRBJ2-7, with D perhaps given as TRBD1 or TRBD2 (5 bases each). V lost 5 bases to trimming and J lost 0 bases, with 18 bases between them. The CDR3 consists of 16 residues. CDR1 is SGDLS, CDR2 YYNGEE, per germline. The CDR3 nucleotides read TGTGCCAGCAGTAGAGCCCGGGACGGATCCTCCTACGAGCAGTACTTC. Its protein is CASSRARDGSSYEQYF.

The rearrangement uses TRBV21-1 and TRBJ1-2. TRBV21-1 has pseudogene status. This CDR3 is built from 15 residues. Written as DNA, the CDR3 is TGTGCCAGCAGCAAAAGAAAGGTAGATCGAAAAGGCTACACCTTC. This translates into CASSKRKVDRKGYTF.